The 25 T cell receptor beta chains listed next were all sequenced from one sample in a study of Ad26.COV2.S vaccination and SARS-CoV-2 variants. Treatment of the sample: 15 to 20 received Ad26.COV2.S at low or high dose, single or two shots; 5 received placebo; per-sample allocation not given. Day 63 after the first injection of vaccine or placebo was the sampling time. Measured with immunoSEQ multiplex PCR; TCRdb has only the in-frame clones, and not every one. Found here are nearly 400,000 clones, 89% of them singletons; the top ten hold around 2%. The sequencing here drew on peripheral blood, taken in a trial of Ad26.COV2.S vaccine versus placebo. These receptors came from a person aged 18-60 years who received the Ad26.COV2.S COVID-19 vaccine or a placebo.

This chain joins TRBV15 and TRBJ2-7; D remains unclear. This CDR3 spans 14 amino acids. CDR1 is LNHNV and CDR2 is YYDKDF in the germline V gene (reference sequence). The V and J ends lost 0 bases and 1 base respectively, with 7 bases between them. The CDR3 is CATSRDSESYEQYF. Written as DNA, the CDR3 is TGTGCCACCAGCAGAGATTCTGAGTCCTACGAGCAGTACTTC.

This clone occurred a few times. The rearrangement links TRBV3-1 (or the pseudogene TRBV3-2) to TRBJ2-7; no definite D call. Between the trimmed V and J ends, which lost 2 bases and 7 bases, there was a span of 6 bases. The CDR3 has 11 amino acids. Per the germline V gene, CDR1 is LGHDT and CDR2 is YNNKEL (reference sequence). CDR3 in amino acids: CASSQTWEQYF. The CDR3 DNA reads as TGTGCCAGCAGCCAAACGTGGGAGCAGTACTTC.

The chain carries TRBV27 and TRBJ1-6; no firm D call. V was pared by 6 bases and J by 0 bases, with 9 bases between. This CDR3 region has 15 residues. The germline V gene has CDR1 MNHEY and CDR2 SMNVEV (reference sequence). CDR3 sequence: CASRDSSSYNSPLHF. CDR3 DNA sequence: TGTGCCAGCAGGGACTCGAGCTCCTATAATTCACCCCTCCACTTT.

V gene TRBV28 combines with J gene TRBJ1-5, with D hard to call. V was trimmed by 6 bases and J by 4 bases, leaving 7 bases between them. This CDR3 is built from 12 residues. CDR1 is MDHEN and CDR2 is SYDVKM in the germline V gene. The CDR3 reads CASRGTNQPQHF. For the CDR3, the DNA is TGTGCCAGCAGGGGAACGAATCAGCCCCAGCATTTT.

This clone was detected a few times. This chain links TRBV5-1 with TRBJ2-5; 11 positions match TRBD1. The CDR3 runs to 15 residues. With V trimmed by 0 bases and J by 4 bases, 2 bases remained unmatched. Germline CDR1 is SGHRS and CDR2 is YFSETQ. CDR3 sequence reads: CASSLAGTGGETQYF. The CDR3 nucleotides are TGCGCCAGCAGCTTGGCCGGGACAGGGGGAGAGACCCAGTACTTC.

The chain uses TRBV2 and TRBJ1-1; D is unclear. The CDR3 length is 14 residues. The V end was cut by 6 bases, the J end by 0 bases, with 11 bases between. Germline V lookup: CDR1 SNHLY, CDR2 FYNNEI. CDR3 DNA: TGTGCCAGCAGCGTGACAAGCGTGAACACTGAAGCTTTCTTT. This codes for CASSVTSVNTEAFF.

Here the CDR3 reads CASSEFETLGNTIYF. CDR3 DNA: TGTGCCAGCAGCGAATTCGAGACTCTTGGAAACACCATATATTTT. This chain links TRBV9 with TRBJ1-3; D gene ambiguous. This CDR3 is built from 15 residues. Deletions cut 3 bases from V and 3 bases from J, with 13 bases between. Germline V gene data show CDR1 as SGDLS and CDR2 as YYNGEE.

The V call is TRBV7-2, the J call TRBJ2-1; no reliable D call. CDR3 length: 16 residues. The germline V gene has CDR1 SGHTA and CDR2 FQGNSA. V lost 3 bases, J lost 1 base, and 13 bases lay in between. The CDR3 DNA is TGTGCCAGCAGCTTGGCCTCTAGTGGGTCCTACAATGAGCAGTTCTTC. Its protein is CASSLASSGSYNEQFF.

This clone was observed at least ten times. The rearrangement links TRBV5-4 to TRBJ1-1; tentatively, D is TRBD1 (6 bases). V was clipped by 4 bases and J by 0 bases, with 10 bases between them. Germline V gene lookup returns CDR1 SGHNT and CDR2 YYREEE (reference sequence). The CDR3 spans 14 residues. CDR3 loop: CASSVTGLNTEAFF. CDR3 nucleotide sequence: TGTGCCAGCAGCGTTACAGGGCTGAACACTGAAGCTTTCTTT.

The chain couples TRBV5-1 to TRBJ1-2; D is ambiguous. The CDR3 is made up of 12 amino acids. CDR1 is SGHRS and CDR2 is YFSETQ in the germline V gene. The V gene lost 2 bases and the J gene lost 6 bases, with 8 bases spanning the gap. The chain's CDR3 is CASSFGDNGYTF. The CDR3 coding sequence is TGCGCCAGCAGCTTCGGCGATAATGGCTACACCTTC.

The V and J genes are TRBV28 and TRBJ1-1, with 7 bases fitting TRBD1. Germline V gene data show CDR1 as MDHEN and CDR2 as SYDVKM. This CDR3 has 13 amino acids. CDR3 nucleotides: TGTGCTGGGCGGGAGGGGGCCTACACTGAAGCTTTCTTT. It encodes CAGREGAYTEAFF.

This clone was seen once. This sequence joins TRBV5-1 and TRBJ2-5, with 10 bases lining up with TRBD2. V dropped 3 bases and J dropped 5; count of bases not matched to a gene: 7. Looked up from germline, CDR1 is SGHRS and CDR2 is YFSETQ. The CDR3 contains 15 residues. DNA of the CDR3: TGCGCCAGCAGCTCCCTAGCGGGAGTTTATGAGACCCAGTACTTC. Translated, it gives CASSSLAGVYETQYF. Looking up the rest from reference TRBV5-1 and TRBJ2-5 gives the full variable domain: KAGVTQTPRYLIKTRGQQVTLSCSPISGHRSVSWYQQTPGQGLQFLFEYFSETQRNKGNFPGRFSGRQFSNSRSEMNVSTLELGDSALYLCASSSLAGVYETQYFGPGTRLLVL.

This chain links TRBV4-1 with TRBJ2-7; tentatively, D is TRBD2 (6 bases). Germline V gene lookup returns CDR1 MGHRA and CDR2 YSYEKL. CDR3 length equals 14 residues. The V gene lost 0 bases and the J gene lost 1 base, with 7 bases spanning the gap. The CDR3 nucleotides are TGCGCCAGCAGCCAAGACCGGGGGTCCTACGAGCAGTACTTC. This gives the protein CASSQDRGSYEQYF.

This chain connects TRBV7-5 to TRBJ2-7; the listed D gene, TRBD1, was not tested against the DNA. TRBV7-5 is a listed pseudogene. This CDR3 region has 16 residues. The CDR3 DNA reads as TGTGTCAGAAGCTTACGCAGGTCAGACAACCACTACGAGCAGTACTTC. Translation gives CVRSLRRSDNHYEQYF.

The gene calls are TRBV10-3 and TRBJ2-7; a possible D gene is TRBD1 (6 bases). The ends were cut back, 6 bases at V and 1 base at J, with 10 bases in the middle. The CDR3 covers 13 residues. Germline V gives CDR1 ENHRY, CDR2 SYGVKD. Here the CDR3 DNA reads TGTGCCATCAGCCGACAGGAGTCCTACGAGCAGTACTTC. Translating it yields CAISRQESYEQYF.

This clone showed up just once. J is TRBJ2-7 and V is TRBV6-2 or TRBV6-3, with 10 bases aligning to TRBD2. Germline loops: CDR1 MNHEY, CDR2 SVGEGT. The junction had 6 bases not matched to a gene; V was cut back by 0 bases and J by 7 bases. This CDR3 contains 15 residues. The CDR3 nucleotides read TGTGCCAGCAGTTACTCGGGACTAGCGTATTTAGAGCAGTACTTC. This encodes CASSYSGLAYLEQYF.

This chain uses TRBV11-2 with TRBJ2-7; 8 bases are a match to TRBD2. The CDR3 has 13 residues. Germline CDR1 is SGHAT and CDR2 is FQNNGV. Unmatched junction bases numbered 4, after V lost 5 bases and J lost 4 bases. CDR3 in amino acids: CASSVTGGYEQYF. The CDR3 DNA follows: TGTGCCAGCAGCGTTACGGGAGGGTACGAGCAGTACTTC.

The chain combines TRBV5-4 with TRBJ1-2; 8 bases agree with TRBD1. V lost 0 bases to trimming and J lost 4 bases; unmatched junction nucleotides: 8. Germline CDR1 is SGHNT and CDR2 is YYREEE (reference sequence). The CDR3 length is 16 residues. In DNA form, the CDR3 reads TGTGCCAGCAGCTTGGGGGGCGACAGGGGTCGCTATGGCTACACCTTC. Its protein is CASSLGGDRGRYGYTF. Full variable domain (remainder filled in from reference TRBV5-4 and TRBJ1-2): ETGVTQSPTHLIKTRGQQVTLRCSSQSGHNTVSWYQQALGQGPQFIFQYYREEENGRGNFPPRFSGLQFPNYSSELNVNALELDDSALYLCASSLGGDRGRYGYTFGSGTRLTVV.

The V call is TRBV28, the J call TRBJ1-2; the match to TRBD1 covers 7 bases. CDR1 is MDHEN and CDR2 is SYDVKM in the germline V gene. Trimming removed 7 bases from V and 7 bases from J; junction bases left unmatched: 6. The CDR3 has 12 amino acids. CDR3 amino acids: CASTLTGSGYTF. CDR3 nucleotide sequence: TGTGCCAGCACCCTGACAGGGAGTGGCTACACCTTC.

The chain joins TRBV11-3 to TRBJ2-7; 11 bases are shared with TRBD2. The trim removed 3 bases at V and 1 base at J, leaving 5 bases unmatched. This CDR3 has 16 amino acids. In germline, CDR1 is SGHNT, CDR2 YENEEA. The CDR3 coding sequence is TGTGCCAGCAGCTTTGTGGGACTAGCGGAATCCTACGAGCAGTACTTC. It specifies CASSFVGLAESYEQYF.

The chain couples TRBV19 to TRBJ2-7; D might be TRBD2 (5 bases). Germline V lookup: CDR1 LNHDA, CDR2 SQIVND (reference sequence). V lost 3 bases and J lost 3, with 18 bases in between. This CDR3 has 16 residues. The CDR3 DNA follows: TGTGCCAGTAGTATCACGTTGTGGAGGAAAGACTACGAGCAGTACTTC. Protein sequence: CASSITLWRKDYEQYF.

The chain carries TRBV15 and TRBJ2-5, with a possible D match to TRBD2 (5 bases). This CDR3 comprises 15 residues. Germline CDR1 LNHNV, CDR2 YYDKDF (reference sequence). V was clipped by 4 bases and J by 5 bases, with 17 bases between them. CDR3: CATSIDPGSGETQYF. CDR3 DNA: TGTGCCACCAGCATAGACCCGGGGTCCGGGGAGACCCAGTACTTC.

The genes are TRBV15 and TRBJ2-3; TRBD2 matches 8 bases. V gave up 5 bases and J gave up 6 bases; unmatched junction bases: 10. Per the germline V gene, CDR1 is LNHNV and CDR2 is YYDKDF (reference sequence). The CDR3 runs 15 residues. The CDR3 bases are TGTGCCACCAGCGGACGGAGCGGGAGTGGTGATACGCAGTATTTT. Translating it yields CATSGRSGSGDTQYF.

This chain connects TRBV4-2 to TRBJ2-1; weak D call: TRBD2 (6 bases). The germline V gene encodes CDR1 LGHNA and CDR2 YNFKEQ. V dropped 4 bases and J dropped 8 bases, with 21 bases sitting between them. The CDR3 totals 16 residues. The CDR3 DNA sequence: TGTGCCAGCAGCCGAGGAAGGGAGGAATGGGACTATGAGCAGTTCTTC. Translation: CASSRGREEWDYEQFF.

V is TRBV28 and J is TRBJ2-1; 12 bases line up with TRBD2. V shed 5 bases, J shed 6 bases, and the junction held 5 bases outside the gene matches. Per germline, CDR1 MDHEN and CDR2 SYDVKM. The CDR3 extends over 15 amino acids. CDR3: CASSRLAGAGNEQFF. As DNA, the CDR3 is TGTGCCAGCAGTAGACTAGCGGGAGCGGGCAATGAGCAGTTCTTC. The full variable domain, completed using reference TRBV28 and TRBJ2-1, is DVKVTQSSRYLVKRTGEKVFLECVQDMDHENMFWYRQDPGLGLRLIYFSYDVKMKEKGDIPEGYSVSREKKERFSLILESASTNQTSMYLCASSRLAGAGNEQFFGPGTRLTVL.